This is a list of T cell receptor beta chains from one sample in a study of T cell changes during pregnancy in multiple sclerosis. TCRdb keeps only in-frame clones here, not all; method: immunoSEQ multiplex PCR. The sample lists around 50,000 clones, approximately 92% occurring once. The sample here was peripheral blood, taken after pregnancy. The receptors originated from a female donor in good health, enrolled as a control in a pregnancy study. The CDR3 runs from the conserved cysteine through the conserved F or W. D genes are given only for firm matches. Size tells how often a clone was seen (once, few, many) or the class of an expanded clone, and some rows leave it out.

d_call	v_call	j_call	cdr3_length	clone_size	cdr3_aa	cdr3_nt
TRBD1	TRBV2	TRBJ1-2	13	NA	CASSQDRGDGYTF	TGTGCCAGCAGTCAGGACAGGGGTGATGGCTACACCTTC
TRBD1	TRBV5-5	TRBJ2-2	16	NA	CASSFLSQGDTGELFF	TGTGCCAGCAGCTTTTTAAGTCAGGGGGACACCGGGGAGCTGTTTTTT
NA	TRBV18	TRBJ1-2	13	NA	CASSPGLNYGYTF	TGTGCCAGCTCGCCTGGACTGAACTATGGCTACACCTTC
TRBD2	TRBV9	TRBJ2-3	18	NA	CASSVGLAGGSGTDTQYF	TGTGCCAGCAGCGTAGGGCTAGCGGGAGGCTCGGGCACGGATACGCAGTATTTT
NA	TRBV6-6	TRBJ2-2	16	NA	CASSPRGPAGPGELFF	TGTGCCAGCAGTCCACGGGGACCAGCGGGTCCCGGGGAGCTGTTTTTT
TRBD1	TRBV7-2	TRBJ1-3	15	once	CASSLGQGPGNTIYF	TGTGCCAGCAGCTTAGGACAGGGACCAGGAAACACCATATATTTT
NA	TRBV28	TRBJ1-2	12	NA	CASSLVQGGYTF	TGTGCCAGCAGTTTGGTCCAGGGAGGCTACACCTTC
TRBD2	TRBV19	TRBJ2-2	16	NA	CATEVSGRAGAGELFF	TGTGCCACCGAGGTTAGCGGGAGGGCCGGGGCCGGGGAGCTGTTTTTT
NA	TRBV11-3	TRBJ2-7	14	NA	CASSLEPSRDEQYF	TGTGCCAGCAGCTTAGAGCCCTCGAGGGACGAGCAGTACTTC
TRBD1	TRBV28	TRBJ1-2	16	NA	CASRAPGQGSDYGYTF	TGTGCCAGCAGGGCACCGGGACAGGGGAGTGACTATGGCTACACCTTC
NA	TRBV7-2	TRBJ1-1	14	NA	CASTLYHQGTEAFF	TGTGCCAGCACCCTATACCATCAGGGGACTGAAGCTTTCTTT
TRBD2	TRBV6-1	TRBJ2-7	15	NA	CASSEVTSGGHEQYF	TGTGCCAGCAGTGAAGTAACTAGCGGGGGGCACGAGCAGTACTTC
TRBD1	TRBV6-5	TRBJ2-6	15	NA	CASRVTGAGANVLTF	TGTGCCAGCAGAGTGACAGGGGCTGGGGCCAACGTCCTGACTTTC
NA	TRBV2	TRBJ2-7	13	NA	CASSEIFRGEQYF	TGTGCCAGCAGTGAAATATTTAGGGGCGAGCAGTACTTC
TRBD1	TRBV25-1	TRBJ2-7	18	NA	CASSEFGIPGTDFYEQYF	TGTGCCAGCAGTGAATTTGGGATTCCCGGGACAGACTTCTACGAGCAGTACTTC
TRBD1	TRBV9	TRBJ1-2	13	NA	CASSLDRRYGYTF	TGTGCCAGCAGCTTGGACAGGCGCTATGGCTACACCTTC
NA	TRBV25-1	TRBJ1-2	15	NA	CASGGVGSSTFGYTF	TGTGCCAGCGGGGGGGTGGGGTCGTCGACCTTTGGCTACACCTTC
NA	TRBV5-5	TRBJ2-5	16	NA	CASSPDIGGAGETQYF	TGTGCCAGCAGCCCAGACATAGGTGGCGCGGGGGAGACCCAGTACTTC
NA	TRBV6-6	TRBJ2-1	13	NA	CASHEDYVNEQFF	TGTGCCAGCCACGAGGACTACGTCAATGAGCAGTTCTTC
TRBD1	TRBV6-5	TRBJ1-4	14	NA	CASRHDRGSEKLFF	TGTGCCAGCAGACACGACAGGGGAAGTGAAAAACTGTTTTTT
NA	TRBV6-1	TRBJ1-2	15	NA	CASSDRAQGSYGYTF	TGTGCCAGCAGTGATAGGGCACAGGGTAGCTATGGCTACACCTTC
TRBD2	TRBV7-8	TRBJ2-1	15	NA	CASSYRTSGSGEQFF	TGTGCCAGCAGCTACCGGACTAGCGGGAGTGGTGAGCAGTTCTTC
NA	TRBV7-2	TRBJ2-5	15	once	CASSLPTARQETQYF	TGTGCCAGCAGCTTACCCACCGCCAGGCAAGAGACCCAGTACTTC
NA	TRBV6-5	TRBJ1-5	13	few	CASSAYSNQPQHF	TGTGCCAGCAGCGCCTATAGCAATCAGCCCCAGCATTTT
NA	TRBV7-2	TRBJ1-6	15	NA	CASSLGGSASSPLHF	TGTGCCAGCAGCTTAGGGGGCAGCGCGAGTTCACCCCTCCACTTT
TRBD1	TRBV4-1	TRBJ1-4	20	NA	CASSGRRTGSIRATNEKLFF	TGCGCCAGCAGCGGCCGTCGGACAGGGTCGATCCGCGCAACTAATGAAAAACTGTTTTTT
TRBD1	TRBV28	TRBJ1-5	15	NA	CASSLRDRPDQPQHF	TGTGCCAGCAGTTTACGGGACAGGCCGGATCAGCCCCAGCATTTT
TRBD2	TRBV7-2	TRBJ2-4	16	NA	CASSLTLASTKNIQYF	TGTGCCAGCAGCTTAACACTAGCGTCGACCAAAAACATTCAGTACTTC
NA	TRBV5-1	TRBJ1-1	14	NA	CASSPTVRGTEAFF	TGCGCCAGCAGCCCCACGGTTAGGGGCACTGAAGCTTTCTTT
NA	TRBV29-1	TRBJ2-2	13	NA	CSVAPRGSGELFF	TGCAGCGTTGCCCCCAGGGGATCCGGGGAGCTGTTTTTT
NA	TRBV30	TRBJ1-2	14	NA	CARRAGPGLGGYTF	TGTGCCCGGAGAGCGGGACCGGGGTTAGGAGGCTACACCTTC
TRBD2	TRBV7-9	TRBJ2-1	17	NA	CASSLFSGRAFHNEQFF	TGTGCCAGCAGCCTATTTAGCGGGAGGGCTTTCCACAATGAGCAGTTCTTC
NA	TRBV28	TRBJ1-5	17	few	CASIPTGTQISNQPQHF	TGTGCCAGCATTCCGACCGGGACACAAATTAGCAATCAGCCCCAGCATTTT
TRBD1	TRBV27	TRBJ2-7	15	once	CASSLSRQGSYEQYF	TGTGCCAGCAGTTTATCGAGACAGGGTAGTTACGAGCAGTACTTC
NA	TRBV5-1	TRBJ2-7	14	NA	CASNLGGPSNEQYF	TGCGCCAGCAACCTAGGGGGTCCCTCCAACGAGCAGTACTTC
TRBD1	TRBV28	TRBJ2-7	14	NA	CATTTGARRDEQYF	TGTGCCACCACGACAGGGGCCCGGAGGGACGAGCAGTACTTC
TRBD1	TRBV6-5	TRBJ2-7	15	NA	CASSPDRRLTYEQYF	TGTGCCAGCAGCCCGGACAGGCGATTGACCTACGAGCAGTACTTC
TRBD1	TRBV5-6	TRBJ1-4	16	NA	CASSLVQGTGNEKLFF	TGTGCCAGCAGCTTGGTACAGGGGACAGGGAATGAAAAACTGTTTTTT
TRBD1	TRBV19	TRBJ2-2	15	NA	CASSPRGQGTGELFF	TGTGCCAGTAGTCCAAGAGGACAGGGTACCGGGGAGCTGTTTTTT
TRBD1	TRBV15	TRBJ1-1	18	NA	CATSSRSGGTGMNTEAFF	TGTGCCACCAGCTCTCGCTCGGGCGGGACAGGGATGAACACTGAAGCTTTCTTT
NA	TRBV5-8	TRBJ1-5	16	NA	CASTRRGASSNQPQHF	TGTGCCAGCACCAGACGGGGGGCGTCGAGCAATCAGCCCCAGCATTTT
TRBD1	TRBV6-1	TRBJ1-2	15	NA	CASSAGTGFSNGYTF	TGTGCCAGCAGTGCCGGGACAGGTTTTTCTAATGGCTACACCTTC
TRBD1	TRBV18	TRBJ1-2	14	NA	CASSPRTGYYGYTF	TGTGCCAGCTCACCGAGGACAGGGTACTATGGCTACACCTTC
NA	TRBV5-1	TRBJ2-5	13	NA	CASTSMTEETQYF	TGCGCCAGCACCTCCATGACTGAGGAGACCCAGTACTTC
NA	TRBV28	TRBJ2-7	12	NA	CASRAVGYEQYF	TGTGCCAGCAGGGCGGTAGGATACGAGCAGTACTTC
NA	TRBV28	TRBJ1-1	13	NA	CASIVQENTEAFF	TGTGCCAGCATAGTCCAGGAGAACACTGAAGCTTTCTTT
TRBD1	TRBV7-9	TRBJ1-1	16	NA	CASSYTGTGRGTEAFF	TGTGCCAGCAGCTATACCGGGACAGGGAGGGGCACTGAAGCTTTCTTT
NA	TRBV7-2	TRBJ2-7	15	NA	CASSLGQGIGYEQYF	TGTGCCAGCAGCTTAGGCCAGGGGATCGGCTACGAGCAGTACTTC
NA	TRBV27	TRBJ1-1	13	NA	CASGGLGGTEAFF	TGTGCCAGCGGAGGATTAGGCGGCACTGAAGCTTTCTTT
TRBD1	TRBV5-4	TRBJ1-6	16	NA	CASMPGGSSYNSPLHF	TGTGCCAGCATGCCAGGGGGAAGCTCCTATAATTCACCCCTCCACTTT
NA	TRBV19	TRBJ1-5	14	NA	CASSISGAPQPQHF	TGTGCCAGTAGTATATCAGGGGCTCCTCAGCCCCAGCATTTT